What follows are 24 T cell receptor beta chains derived from one specimen sequenced in a study of blood T cell repertoires in COVID-19. This table comes from immunoSEQ multiplex PCR, and its TCRdb copy is limited to in-frame clones, with some not included. The sample records roughly 250,000 clones, 70% to 75% being singletons. Sequenced: peripheral blood. The source of these receptors is a woman of 80 years or more with acute or convalescent COVID-19.

The rearrangement joins TRBV11-1 to TRBJ1-1, with D possibly matching TRBD1 (6 bases). This CDR3 is 14 amino acids long. V was pared by 1 base and J by 4 bases, with 10 bases between. From germline, CDR1 is SGHAT and CDR2 FQDESV (reference sequence). Here the CDR3 reads CASSLELGATEAFF. DNA of the CDR3: TGTGCCAGCAGCTTAGAACTGGGGGCCACTGAAGCTTTCTTT. Full variable domain (rest looked up from reference TRBV11-1 and TRBJ1-1): EAEVAQSPRYKITEKSQAVAFWCDPISGHATLYWYRQILGQGPELLVQFQDESVVDDSQLPKDRFSAERLKGVDSTLKIQPAELGDSAMYLCASSLELGATEAFFGQGTRLTVV.

The chain joins TRBV28 to TRBJ1-4, with D uncertain. CDR3 size: 15 residues. The germline V gene has CDR1 MDHEN and CDR2 SYDVKM. Trimming stripped 8 bases from V and 8 bases from J, with 21 bases between. The CDR3 bases are TGTGCCAGCCGCCCATACAGCCCCGGAGGGGAAAAACTGTTTTTT. This codes for CASRPYSPGGEKLFF. The full variable domain, completed using reference TRBV28 and TRBJ1-4, is DVKVTQSSRYLVKRTGEKVFLECVQDMDHENMFWYRQDPGLGLRLIYFSYDVKMKEKGDIPEGYSVSREKKERFSLILESASTNQTSMYLCASRPYSPGGEKLFFGSGTQLSVL.

This clone appeared once. The chain links TRBV4-1 to TRBJ2-3; 11 nucleotides match TRBD2. CDR3 length: 16 amino acids. Losses at the gene ends were 4 bases for V and 5 bases for J; bases not matched to a gene: 8. The V gene's germline CDR1 is MGHRA and CDR2 YSYEKL. The DNA for the CDR3 is TGCGCCAGCAGCCCATACGGGACTAGCGGTTTAGATACGCAGTATTTT. Translating gives CASSPYGTSGLDTQYF.

The rearrangement joins TRBV19 to TRBJ1-2, with 7 positions matching TRBD1. This CDR3 is 15 amino acids long. The V gene's germline CDR1 is LNHDA and CDR2 SQIVND (reference sequence). Unmatched junction bases numbered 9, after V lost 4 bases and J lost 4 bases. CDR3 loop: CASSNPRDRVYGYTF. The CDR3 bases are TGTGCCAGTAGTAACCCCCGTGACAGGGTCTATGGCTACACCTTC.

The rearrangement joins TRBV9 to TRBJ2-7, with 7 bases aligning to TRBD1. Germline V lookup: CDR1 SGDLS, CDR2 YYNGEE. The CDR3 extends over 15 amino acids. V gave up 0 bases and J gave up 3 bases; unmatched junction bases: 6. CDR3 in DNA: TGTGCCAGCAGCGTAGCCCCGGGACAGAACTACGAGCAGTACTTC. Residues: CASSVAPGQNYEQYF.

The sample holds one count of this clone. This rearrangement joins TRBV13 to TRBJ2-5; maybe TRBD2 (7 bases). Germline lookup yields CDR1 PRHDT and CDR2 FYEKMQ (reference sequence). The CDR3 covers 13 residues. V lost 7 bases to trimming and J lost 7 bases, with 16 bases between them. The DNA of the CDR3 is TGTGCCAGCAAACCTACAGGGAGGGGGACCCAGTACTTC. It translates to CASKPTGRGTQYF.

The rearrangement uses TRBV29-1 and TRBJ2-1, with D maybe TRBD1 (7 bases). Trimming took off 2 bases at V and 7 bases at J, with 21 bases between the two ends. Germline CDR1 and CDR2: SQVTM and ANQGSEA. The CDR3 consists of 16 residues. This CDR3 is CSVESPTGRSGNEQFF. The DNA of the CDR3 is TGCAGCGTTGAATCCCCGACAGGGAGGTCTGGGAATGAGCAGTTCTTC.

The V gene is TRBV4-1, the J gene TRBJ1-4; 7 bases are shared with TRBD1. The CDR3 sequence is 14 residues long. Per germline, CDR1 MGHRA and CDR2 YSYEKL. The junction had 6 bases not matched to a gene; V was cut back by 3 bases and J by 8 bases. The CDR3 DNA follows: TGCGCCAGCAGCCATCCAGGGGGTGACGAAAAACTGTTTTTT. Translation gives CASSHPGGDEKLFF.

The rearrangement uses TRBV3-1 (or the pseudogene TRBV3-2) and TRBJ2-7; a weak D match, TRBD2 (6 bases). Looked up from germline, CDR1 is LGHDT and CDR2 is YNNKEL (reference sequence). This CDR3 is built from 14 residues. Trimming stripped 3 bases from V and 2 bases from J, with 11 bases between. CDR3 sequence: CASSHSGPAYEQYF. The CDR3 DNA reads TGTGCCAGCAGCCACAGCGGGCCCGCCTACGAGCAGTACTTC.

This clone came up a few times. CDR3 DNA: TGTCTCGGGGGGAATAGGCGGCAGTACTTC. Translated: CLGGNRRQYF. The chain employs TRBV10-3 and TRBJ2-7, with TRBD2 identical over 7 bases. The CDR3 loop spans 10 amino acids. Germline V lookup: CDR1 ENHRY, CDR2 SYGVKD.

The rearrangement joins TRBV11-2 to TRBJ1-1, with 8 positions matching TRBD1. J gave up 5 bases and V 0 bases, and 5 bases lay outside the gene matches. CDR1 and CDR2 from the germline V gene are SGHAT and FQNNGV. This CDR3 is built from 15 residues. The CDR3 loop is CASSLDSTGATEAFF. CDR3 coding DNA: TGTGCCAGCAGCTTAGACTCGACAGGGGCAACTGAAGCTTTCTTT.

This chain connects TRBV7-2 to TRBJ2-1, with 8 bases matching TRBD1. Germline V gives CDR1 SGHTA, CDR2 FQGNSA. This CDR3 contains 15 residues. The junction had 6 bases not matched to a gene; V was cut back by 5 bases and J by 3 bases. The DNA of the CDR3 is TGTGCCAGCAGCGTATCAGGGGGCCACTACAATGAGCAGTTCTTC. Residues: CASSVSGGHYNEQFF.

The chain links TRBV7-8 to TRBJ1-2; 8 nucleotides agree with TRBD1. The ends lost 4 bases at V and 3 bases at J; junction bases unmatched: 4. The CDR3 extends over 14 amino acids. Germline CDR1 and CDR2: SGHVS and FQNEAQ. In nucleotides, the CDR3 is TGTGCCAGCAGCTGGGACAGGATTGACTATGGCTACACCTTC. As protein: CASSWDRIDYGYTF.

V and J are TRBV27 and TRBJ1-1, with TRBD1 as a possible D gene (5 bases). V was shortened by 6 bases and J by 7 bases, with 12 bases between the two germline ends. The germline V gene encodes CDR1 MNHEY and CDR2 SMNVEV (reference sequence). This CDR3 comprises 12 residues. CDR3 amino acids: CASSARGNEAFF. The CDR3 nucleotides are TGTGCCAGCAGCGCTAGGGGTAATGAAGCTTTCTTT.

V and J are TRBV13 and TRBJ2-3; 7 nucleotides line up with TRBD1. Germline assignment: CDR1 PRHDT and CDR2 FYEKMQ (reference sequence). V shed 5 bases and J 1 base; nucleotides not matched to a gene: 3. The CDR3 runs to 14 residues. For the CDR3, the DNA is TGTGCCAGCAGCCGAGGACAGGGCACAGATACGCAGTATTTT. Amino acid sequence: CASSRGQGTDTQYF. Using reference TRBV13 and TRBJ2-3 for the parts outside the CDR3, the full variable domain is AAGVIQSPRHLIKEKRETATLKCYPIPRHDTVYWYQQGPGQDPQFLISFYEKMQSDKGSIPDRFSAQQFSDYHSELNMSSLELGDSALYFCASSRGQGTDTQYFGPGTRLTVL.

This chain uses TRBV12-3 or TRBV12-4 with TRBJ1-1, with a possible D match to TRBD1 (5 bases). There are 13 residues in the CDR3. V lost 3 bases and J lost 8, with 13 bases in between. CDR3 sequence: CASSFGRGSEAFF. CDR3 bases: TGTGCCAGCAGTTTTGGTAGGGGATCGGAAGCTTTCTTT.

This clone was detected only once. This chain joins TRBV5-8 and TRBJ1-2; no reliable D call. In germline, CDR1 is SGHTS, CDR2 YDEGEE. There are 18 residues in the CDR3. V lost 0 bases, J lost 2 bases, and 20 bases lay in between. CDR3 sequence (DNA): TGTGCCAGCAGCTTGGGGCGGGGAAGATCCGCCTTCAACTATGGCTACACCTTC. This gives the protein CASSLGRGRSAFNYGYTF.

The rearrangement uses TRBV12-3 or TRBV12-4 and TRBJ1-6; 8 nucleotides align to TRBD1. The CDR3 length is 12 residues. V dropped 6 bases and J dropped 14; count of bases not matched to a gene: 6. CDR3 in amino acids: CASRRQGLALHF. The CDR3 DNA reads TGTGCCAGCAGAAGACAGGGGCTCGCCCTCCACTTT.

This clone was observed a few times. V and J are TRBV4-1 and TRBJ1-3; D is unclear. In germline, CDR1 is MGHRA, CDR2 YSYEKL. V lost 5 bases and J lost 2, with 13 bases in between. The CDR3 is 15 amino acids. The CDR3 loop reads CASSLDVAAGNTIYF. DNA of the CDR3: TGCGCCAGCAGCTTAGATGTTGCTGCTGGAAACACCATATATTTT.

The chain is built from TRBV14 and TRBJ1-2; 7 bases agree with TRBD1. The CDR3 has 14 residues. Germline-derived CDR1 and CDR2 are SGHDN and FVKESK. Trimming took 2 bases from V and 8 from J; bases not matched to a gene: 8. The CDR3 DNA reads TGTGCCAGCAGCCAAACAGGGGTAGTAGGAGGCTACACCTTC. Encoded protein: CASSQTGVVGGYTF.

V gene TRBV3-1 (or the pseudogene TRBV3-2) combines with J gene TRBJ2-6; tentative D call: TRBD2 (6 bases). V shed 1 base and J shed 2 bases, with 6 bases lying between them. The germline gives CDR1 LGHDT, CDR2 YNNKEL (reference sequence). The CDR3 is 15 residues long. CDR3 loop: CASSQGGAGANVLTF. In DNA, the CDR3 is TGTGCCAGCAGCCAAGGCGGGGCTGGGGCCAACGTCCTGACTTTC.

Details on this clone: The identical CDR3 is also encoded by other nucleotide sequences in the sample. The chain couples TRBV18 to TRBJ2-7; tentatively, D is TRBD2 (5 bases). The CDR3 length is 14 residues. The V gene lost 1 base and the J gene lost 1 base, with 8 bases spanning the gap. CDR1 is KGHSH, CDR2 LQKENI, per germline. The CDR3 sequence: CASSPQSGSYEQYF. The CDR3 DNA sequence: TGTGCCAGCTCACCACAGTCGGGGTCCTACGAGCAGTACTTC.

The gene calls are TRBV5-1 and TRBJ1-3; D is uncertain. This CDR3 has 14 residues. The V and J ends lost 1 base and 0 bases respectively, with 5 bases between them. Looked up from germline, CDR1 is SGHRS and CDR2 is YFSETQ. CDR3 DNA: TGCGCCAGCAGCTTGTCTAACTCTGGAAACACCATATATTTT. This sequence encodes CASSLSNSGNTIYF.

In regard to this clone: Other DNA sequences from this sample encode an identical CDR3 as well. The V call is TRBV5-1, the J call TRBJ1-2, with unresolved D. The CDR3 covers 14 residues. V was trimmed by 0 bases and J by 0 bases, leaving 6 bases between them. Germline CDR1 is SGHRS and CDR2 is YFSETQ. The CDR3 reads CASSLGTANYGYTF. As DNA, the CDR3 is TGCGCCAGCAGCTTGGGCACAGCTAACTATGGCTACACCTTC. The variable domain in full, with the rest retrieved from reference TRBV5-1 and TRBJ1-2, is KAGVTQTPRYLIKTRGQQVTLSCSPISGHRSVSWYQQTPGQGLQFLFEYFSETQRNKGNFPGRFSGRQFSNSRSEMNVSTLELGDSALYLCASSLGTANYGYTFGSGTRLTVV.